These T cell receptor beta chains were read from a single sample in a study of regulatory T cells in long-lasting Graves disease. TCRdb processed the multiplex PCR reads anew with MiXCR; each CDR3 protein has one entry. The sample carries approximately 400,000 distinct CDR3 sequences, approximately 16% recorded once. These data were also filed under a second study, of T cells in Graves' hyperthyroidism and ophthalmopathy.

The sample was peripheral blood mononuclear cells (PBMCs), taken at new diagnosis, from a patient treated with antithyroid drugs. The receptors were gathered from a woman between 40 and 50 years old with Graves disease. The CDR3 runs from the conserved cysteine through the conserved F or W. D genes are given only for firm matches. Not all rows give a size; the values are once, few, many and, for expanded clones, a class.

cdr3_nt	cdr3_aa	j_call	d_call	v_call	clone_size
TGTGCCAGCAGCCTAGGGACTAGCGGGAGATATGAGCAGTTCTTC	CASSLGTSGRYEQFF	TRBJ2-1	TRBD2	TRBV3-1	many
TGTGCCAGCAGTTATCGATCTCCAAAAGGTGGAGCCGGTCCCCAGCATTTT	CASSYRSPKGGAGPQHF	TRBJ1-5	-	TRBV6-2/TRBV6-3	few
TGTGCCAGCACGATTACTGGAAACACCATATATTTT	CASTITGNTIYF	TRBJ1-3	-	TRBV2	many
TGTGCCAGCAGCCGACAGGAGAACACCGGGGAGCTGTTTTTT	CASSRQENTGELFF	TRBJ2-2	-	TRBV3-1	many
TGTGCCAGCAGTTTATCTAGCGGAAGCACAGATACGCAGTATTTT	CASSLSSGSTDTQYF	TRBJ2-3	TRBD2	TRBV28	many
TGTGCCAGCAGCGTAGGAGGGGCGGCAGAAAAACTGTTTTTT	CASSVGGAAEKLFF	TRBJ1-4	-	TRBV9	many
TGTGCCAGCAGCTTAGTATCGGGACAGGGGTACGAGCAGTACTTC	CASSLVSGQGYEQYF	TRBJ2-7	TRBD1	TRBV11-3	many
TGTGCCAGCAGCCATACGGGACTAGCGGGAGGAAGGAATGAGCAGTTCTTC	CASSHTGLAGGRNEQFF	TRBJ2-1	TRBD2	TRBV14	many
TGCAGCGTTCCTACAGGGAGGGAGACCCAGTACTTC	CSVPTGRETQYF	TRBJ2-5	-	TRBV29-1	many
TGTGCCAGCAGACTAACTAGCGGGAGCTACGAGCAGTACTTC	CASRLTSGSYEQYF	TRBJ2-7	TRBD2	TRBV12-3/TRBV12-4	many
TGTGCCAGCAGTGGGCGGGTCTATACCGGGGAGCTGTTTTTT	CASSGRVYTGELFF	TRBJ2-2	-	TRBV27	many
TGTGCCAGTAGTATAGGTTGGGGGTCTGTCGGGGGCAATCAGCCCCAGCATTTT	CASSIGWGSVGGNQPQHF	TRBJ1-5	-	TRBV19	few
TGTGCCAGCAGCTTGGACAGGGGTAAGGGCACTGAAGCTTTCTTT	CASSLDRGKGTEAFF	TRBJ1-1	TRBD1	TRBV7-9	-
TGTGCCAGCAGTATGACAGGGGCCTATGGCTACACCTTC	CASSMTGAYGYTF	TRBJ1-2	TRBD1	TRBV12-3/TRBV12-4	many
TGCAGCGTTTGGGCTACTGAAGCTTTCTTT	CSVWATEAFF	TRBJ1-1	-	TRBV29-1	-
TGCAGTGCTAGTGTGGGGGGCCTTCAGCCCCAGCATTTT	CSASVGGLQPQHF	TRBJ1-5	-	TRBV20-1	-
TGTGCCAGCAGTTCCGGCCAGAGTGTCGGCGCTTGGGGCTACACCTTC	CASSSGQSVGAWGYTF	TRBJ1-2	-	TRBV5-4	-
TGTGCCAGCAGCTCCTCGACAGGAGGGCGGGCTGAAGCTTTCTTT	CASSSSTGGRAEAFF	TRBJ1-1	-	TRBV11-2	many
TGTGCCAGCAGCTTACTCTACGACAGGGATTATAATTCACCCCTCCACTTT	CASSLLYDRDYNSPLHF	TRBJ1-6	TRBD1	TRBV11-2	many
TGCAGTGCTAAGACACCGAACACCGGGGAGCTGTTTTTT	CSAKTPNTGELFF	TRBJ2-2	-	TRBV20-1	few
TGCGCCAGCAGTGAACAGGCCGTAAGCGGATCCTACGAGCAGTACTTC	CASSEQAVSGSYEQYF	TRBJ2-7	-	TRBV10-2	many
TGTGCCAGCAGGGGACAGGTTAGTCAGCCCCAGCATTTT	CASRGQVSQPQHF	TRBJ1-5	TRBD1	TRBV2	many
TGCAGTGCTAGAGACTTTAGCGGGAGTCTATACGAGCAGTACTTC	CSARDFSGSLYEQYF	TRBJ2-7	TRBD2	TRBV20-1	few
TGTGCCAGCAGCCCAGGCGGGACACAGAACACTGAAGCTTTCTTT	CASSPGGTQNTEAFF	TRBJ1-1	-	TRBV3-1	many
TGTGCCAGCAGTTTGGCTAGCGGGAGTGGCGATACGCAGTATTTT	CASSLASGSGDTQYF	TRBJ2-3	TRBD2	TRBV6-9	-
TGCGCCAGCAGCGCCAGACAGGGAGGCGCTGAAGCTTTCTTT	CASSARQGGAEAFF	TRBJ1-1	TRBD1	TRBV5-1	many